The 26 T cell receptor beta chains below come from one sample, sequenced in a study of OX40 agonist ivuxolimab in advanced cancers. The protocol was immunoSEQ multiplex PCR, while the TCRdb copy is restricted to in-frame clones and leaves out a portion. The table shows under 75,000 clones, with around 93% occurring only once. Here the sequenced sample was CD4+ or CD8+ T cells sorted from blood, taken in a trial of the OX40 agonist ivuxolimab. Receptors were obtained from an adult with an advanced solid tumor such as melanoma, head and neck, liver or kidney cancer.

This clone has just one count. This sequence joins TRBV7-6 and TRBJ2-5, with 10 bases matching TRBD2. Germline values: CDR1 SGHVS, CDR2 FNYEAQ. V dropped 4 bases and J dropped 5; count of bases not matched to a gene: 19. The CDR3 has 19 amino acids. Written as DNA, the CDR3 is TGTGCCAGCAGCTCGGGGCTAGCGGGAGCGTTTCGGAGCAGCGAGACCCAGTACTTC. It yields the protein CASSSGLAGAFRSSETQYF.

Worth noting for this clone: This sample includes further DNA sequences coding for the same CDR3. The chain employs TRBV7-3 and TRBJ2-3, with 9 positions matching TRBD2. Trimming cost V 5 bases and J 0 bases; bases outside gene matches: 3. The germline V gene encodes CDR1 SGHTA and CDR2 FQGTGA. This CDR3 is 15 amino acids long. The CDR3 sequence: CASSPGTSSTDTQYF. As DNA, the CDR3 is TGTGCCAGCAGCCCCGGGACTAGCAGCACAGATACGCAGTATTTT.

This CDR3 is CASRWRGGLAEFSYEQYF. For the CDR3, the DNA is TGTGCAAGTCGCTGGAGGGGTGGACTAGCGGAATTCTCCTACGAGCAGTACTTC. J is TRBJ2-7 and V is TRBV12-2; TRBD2, the table's D call, was not compared with the DNA. TRBV12-2 is designated a pseudogene. The CDR3 covers 18 residues.

The chain is built from TRBV11-3 and TRBJ2-2, with 13 nucleotides matching TRBD2. CDR1 and CDR2 from the germline V gene are SGHNT and YENEEA. This CDR3 is 15 amino acids long. With 5 bases clipped from V and 13 bases from J, the junction kept 10 bases outside the gene matches. DNA of the CDR3: TGTGCCAGCAGCGATACCGGACTAGCGGGAGCCGCGCTGTTTTTT. Translating it yields CASSDTGLAGAALFF. The full variable domain, in which reference TRBV11-3 and TRBJ2-2 provide the parts outside the CDR3, is EAGVVQSPRYKIIEKKQPVAFWCNPISGHNTLYWYLQNLGQGPELLIRYENEEAVDDSQLPKDRFSAERLKGVDSTLKIQPAELGDSAVYLCASSDTGLAGAALFFGEGSRLTVL.

The chain couples TRBV4-3 to TRBJ2-7; perhaps TRBD2 as D (6 bases). The CDR3 loop spans 17 amino acids. Looked up from germline, CDR1 is LGHNA and CDR2 is YSLEER. V lost 0 bases to trimming and J lost 6 bases, with 21 bases between them. CDR3 protein: CASSQESPKRAASEQYF. The CDR3, as DNA: TGCGCCAGCAGCCAAGAGAGCCCCAAGCGGGCGGCCTCCGAGCAGTACTTC.

This chain uses TRBV2 with TRBJ2-7; possibly TRBD2 for D (6 bases). The length of the CDR3 is 15 residues. The germline V and J ends were trimmed by 1 base and 6 bases, with 16 bases remaining between them. The germline V gene encodes CDR1 SNHLY and CDR2 FYNNEI. Here the CDR3 DNA reads TGTGCCAGCAGTGAAGGGAGGACTACCCTTCTCGAGCAGTACTTC. Its translation: CASSEGRTTLLEQYF.

V gene TRBV6-1 combines with J gene TRBJ2-4, with 7 positions matching TRBD2. Germline loops: CDR1 MNHNS, CDR2 SASEGT. The V gene end was trimmed by 4 bases and the J gene end by 6 bases; junction bases not matched to a gene: 0. This CDR3 is built from 12 residues. The CDR3, as DNA: TGTGCCAGCAGTGGGGGGGGAAACATTCAGTACTTC. Translation: CASSGGGNIQYF.

The chain carries TRBV19 and TRBJ2-7, with D perhaps matching TRBD1 (6 bases). The germline V gene encodes CDR1 LNHDA and CDR2 SQIVND (reference sequence). Trimming cost V 6 bases and J 3 bases, with 15 bases left between them. The length of the CDR3 is 14 residues. The CDR3 reads CASRKPGHVYEQYF. CDR3 sequence (DNA): TGTGCCAGTAGAAAGCCGGGACATGTCTACGAGCAGTACTTC.

V gene TRBV7-9 combines with J gene TRBJ1-1, with 8 bases fitting TRBD1. Per the germline V gene, CDR1 is SEHNR and CDR2 is FQNEAQ (reference sequence). The ends lost 6 bases at V and 7 bases at J; junction bases unmatched: 7. The length of the CDR3 is 13 residues. CDR3 bases: TGTGCCAGCAGTCTTGGACAGGGTGGTGAAGCTTTCTTT. This sequence encodes CASSLGQGGEAFF.

J is TRBJ2-7 and V is TRBV5-6; TRBD1 agrees at 10 bases. Germline assignment: CDR1 SGHDT and CDR2 YYEEEE. V shed 1 base, J shed 6 bases, and the junction held 4 bases outside the gene matches. The CDR3 consists of 14 residues. The CDR3, as DNA: TGTGCCAGCAGCTTGTGGGACAGGGGATTCGAGCAGTACTTC. This translates into CASSLWDRGFEQYF.

This sequence joins TRBV11-2 and TRBJ2-2; tentative D call: TRBD2 (6 bases). The V end was cut by 8 bases, the J end by 5 bases, with 9 bases between. This CDR3 has 12 residues. Germline V gene lookup returns CDR1 SGHAT and CDR2 FQNNGV. The DNA of the CDR3 is TGTGCCAGCGGCGGGAAGACCGGGGAGCTGTTTTTT. Encoded protein: CASGGKTGELFF.

The chain is built from TRBV29-1 and TRBJ2-1, with D perhaps TRBD1 or TRBD2 (6 bases each). This CDR3 spans 15 amino acids. Germline CDR1 reads SQVTM; CDR2 reads ANQGSEA. Trimming removed 3 bases from V and 7 bases from J, with 19 bases in between. CDR3 sequence: CSVDPGANVGNEQFF. The CDR3 coding sequence is TGCAGCGTTGACCCGGGGGCCAACGTCGGGAATGAGCAGTTCTTC.

The gene calls are TRBV7-3 and TRBJ1-3; D possibly corresponds to TRBD1 (5 bases). CDR1 and CDR2 (germline): SGHTA, FQGTGA. This CDR3 contains 14 residues. Between the trimmed V and J ends, which lost 2 bases and 8 bases, there was a span of 13 bases. The CDR3 spells CASSLSGPGDTIYF. The CDR3 DNA sequence: TGTGCCAGCAGCTTATCAGGGCCGGGGGACACCATATATTTT.

The genes are TRBV4-3 and TRBJ1-1; tentatively, D is TRBD1 (6 bases). Germline lookup yields CDR1 LGHNA and CDR2 YSLEER. V lost 3 bases and J 8 bases, leaving 19 bases between the germline ends. This CDR3 comprises 15 residues. This chain's CDR3 is CASSHEQGSANEAFF. CDR3 sequence (DNA): TGCGCCAGCAGCCATGAACAGGGTTCGGCAAACGAAGCTTTCTTT.

V is TRBV6-5 and J is TRBJ2-7, with D unresolved. The germline V gene encodes CDR1 MNHEY and CDR2 SVGAGI. Trimming removed 7 bases from V and 6 bases from J, with 13 bases in between. The CDR3 totals 12 residues. The CDR3 sequence: CASTSGGIEQYF. CDR3 DNA sequence: TGTGCCAGCACTTCGGGTGGGATCGAGCAGTACTTC.

The J gene is TRBJ2-3, the V gene TRBV11-3, with TRBD2 identical over 9 bases. Germline-derived CDR1 and CDR2 are SGHNT and YENEEA. V lost 1 base, J lost 4 bases, and 12 bases stayed unmatched. CDR3 length: 18 amino acids. CDR3 amino acids: CASSLVSRAGGIADTQYF. The CDR3 coding sequence is TGTGCCAGCAGCTTAGTCAGTCGAGCGGGAGGAATAGCAGATACGCAGTATTTT.

The V gene is TRBV9, the J gene TRBJ2-2, with a weak D call TRBD1 (6 bases). Germline V gene sequence: CDR1 SGDLS, CDR2 YYNGEE. This CDR3 comprises 16 residues. V lost 0 bases to trimming and J lost 0 bases, with 9 bases between them. The chain's CDR3 is CASSVGGQTNTGELFF. The CDR3 DNA follows: TGTGCCAGCAGCGTAGGAGGACAGACGAACACCGGGGAGCTGTTTTTT.

This rearrangement joins TRBV30 to TRBJ2-3; either TRBD1 or TRBD2 may fit D (6 bases each). CDR3 length: 14 residues. The V end was cut by 4 bases, the J end by 3 bases, with 14 bases between. CDR1 is GTSNPN, CDR2 SVGIG, per germline (reference sequence). CDR3 amino acids: CAWNLGGLTDTQYF. For the CDR3, the DNA is TGTGCCTGGAACCTGGGGGGCCTAACAGATACGCAGTATTTT.

The chain joins TRBV27 to TRBJ2-3; D perhaps matches TRBD2 (7 bases). V shed 8 bases and J shed 4 bases, with 13 bases lying between them. Germline V CDR1 and CDR2: MNHEY, SMNVEV (reference sequence). This CDR3 comprises 13 residues. The CDR3 region has the DNA TGTGCCAGCTCAAGGCGGGGGCCAGATACGCAGTATTTT. Amino acids: CASSRRGPDTQYF.

A few counts support this clone. The chain is built from TRBV6-4 and TRBJ2-2, with D perhaps given as TRBD1 or TRBD2 (6 bases each). CDR3 length equals 14 residues. V lost 5 bases and J lost 3, with 10 bases in between. Germline V gene lookup returns CDR1 MRHNA and CDR2 SNTAGT. The CDR3 loop reads CASSPGGDTGELFF. The CDR3 DNA follows: TGTGCCAGCAGTCCCGGGGGCGACACCGGGGAGCTGTTTTTT.

The chain has TRBV6-5 and TRBJ2-5; D tentatively reads TRBD1 or TRBD2 (5 bases each). Germline assignment: CDR1 MNHEY and CDR2 SVGAGI. This CDR3 has 14 residues. Between the trimmed V and J ends, which lost 5 bases and 1 base, there was a span of 11 bases. The CDR3 spells CASSTSGTQETQYF. CDR3 sequence (DNA): TGTGCCAGCAGTACCTCCGGGACCCAAGAGACCCAGTACTTC.

The sample holds one count of this clone. The chain links TRBV9 to TRBJ1-1; a possible D gene is TRBD1 (6 bases). Germline values: CDR1 SGDLS, CDR2 YYNGEE. V was trimmed by 0 bases and J by 4 bases, leaving 10 bases between them. This CDR3 spans 14 amino acids. This chain's CDR3 is CASSVGGGGTEAFF. The DNA of the CDR3 is TGTGCCAGCAGCGTAGGGGGGGGCGGCACTGAAGCTTTCTTT.

This rearrangement joins TRBV6-6 to TRBJ2-2; 7 positions agree with TRBD2. The CDR3 has 16 amino acids. With V trimmed by 0 bases and J by 0 bases, 1 base remained unmatched. Per germline, CDR1 MNHNY and CDR2 SVGAGI (reference sequence). CDR3 loop: CASSYSAGANTGELFF. As DNA, the CDR3 is TGTGCCAGCAGTTACTCGGCGGGGGCGAACACCGGGGAGCTGTTTTTT.

The CDR3 DNA reads as TGTGCCAGCAGGTTGTGGGGCAACAATGAAAAACTGTTTTTT. Translated: CASRLWGNNEKLFF. The chain uses TRBV19 and TRBJ1-4; D possibly corresponds to TRBD1 (5 bases). The CDR3 is made up of 14 amino acids. The V gene lost 9 bases and the J gene lost 5 bases, with 16 bases spanning the gap. The germline V gene encodes CDR1 LNHDA and CDR2 SQIVND (reference sequence).

The rearrangement links TRBV7-9 to TRBJ2-7; TRBD2 matches at 8 bases. J was trimmed by 4 bases and V by 5 bases; bases with no gene match: 10. Germline loops: CDR1 SEHNR, CDR2 FQNEAQ (reference sequence). This CDR3 has 15 residues. CDR3 sequence reads: CASSPRGGRIYEQYF. In DNA form, the CDR3 reads TGTGCCAGCAGCCCCCGGGGCGGGAGGATATACGAGCAGTACTTC.

The J gene is TRBJ2-3, the V gene TRBV5-8; no clear D. This CDR3 is built from 17 residues. Trimming stripped 2 bases from V and 0 bases from J, with 16 bases between. Germline CDR1 reads SGHTS; CDR2 reads YDEGEE. CDR3 in amino acids: CASSFYVSQTSTDTQYF. DNA of the CDR3: TGTGCCAGCAGCTTCTATGTTTCGCAAACTAGCACAGATACGCAGTATTTT.